This TCR beta chain was found in a study of CD8+CD57+ T cells in acquired aplastic anemia. Trimming stripped 7 bases from V and 1 base from J, with 19 bases between. Per the germline V gene, CDR1 is LNHDA and CDR2 is SQIVND (reference sequence). The CDR3 extends over 16 amino acids. It was patients with CD8+CD57+ cell expansion by flow cytometry who were chosen for sequencing. Using genomic DNA as the template, TCR beta VDJ and CDR3 profiling was carried out. TCRdb redid the calling of the reads with MiXCR, one entry per CDR3 protein. This table has fewer than 200,000 distinct CDR3 sequences, roughly 50% appearing once.

The clonotype comes from a human donor with aplastic anemia. The sample taken for sequencing was sorted CD4+, CD8+, or CD8+CD57+ T cells (not recorded which) from PBMCs. The chain has TRBV19 and TRBJ1-1, with D possibly matching TRBD1 (6 bases). The CDR3 DNA follows: TGTGCCAGTATGGGGGGCAGACCAGCGAAGAACACTGAAGCTTTCTTT. Its protein is CASMGGRPAKNTEAFF. Using reference TRBV19 and TRBJ1-1 for the parts outside the CDR3, the full variable domain is DGGITQSPKYLFRKEGQNVTLSCEQNLNHDAMYWYRQDPGQGLRLIYYSQIVNDFQKGDIAEGYSVSREKKESFPLTVTSAQKNPTAFYLCASMGGRPAKNTEAFFGQGTRLTVV.